This entry features one TCR beta chain sequence. TCRdb keeps only in-frame clones here, not all; method: immunoSEQ multiplex PCR. The table has approximately 160,000 clones, approximately 80% seen once. The record originates from a study of blood T cell repertoires in COVID-19. Participants spanned ages about 18 to 100 years and resided in some 22 US areas. The V and J ends lost 5 bases and 10 bases, in that order; junction bases with no gene match: 9. CDR3 size: 15 residues. Germline V gene data show CDR1 as SEHNR and CDR2 as FQNEAQ (reference sequence). The sequence came from a woman aged 45-59 years who had recovered from COVID-19. The sample comprised PBMCs or T cells enriched from blood (not recorded which). The chain carries TRBV7-9 and TRBJ1-6; the match to TRBD1 covers 9 bases. The CDR3 loop reads CASSLTGTGRSPLHF. CDR3 nucleotides: TGTGCCAGCAGCCTCACCGGGACAGGGAGGTCACCCCTCCACTTT. The variable domain in full, completed from reference TRBV7-9 and TRBJ1-6, reads DTGVSQNPRHKITKRGQNVTFRCDPISEHNRLYWYRQTLGQGPEFLTYFQNEAQLEKSRLLSDRFSAERPKGSFSTLEIQRTEQGDSAMYLCASSLTGTGRSPLHFGNGTRLTVT.